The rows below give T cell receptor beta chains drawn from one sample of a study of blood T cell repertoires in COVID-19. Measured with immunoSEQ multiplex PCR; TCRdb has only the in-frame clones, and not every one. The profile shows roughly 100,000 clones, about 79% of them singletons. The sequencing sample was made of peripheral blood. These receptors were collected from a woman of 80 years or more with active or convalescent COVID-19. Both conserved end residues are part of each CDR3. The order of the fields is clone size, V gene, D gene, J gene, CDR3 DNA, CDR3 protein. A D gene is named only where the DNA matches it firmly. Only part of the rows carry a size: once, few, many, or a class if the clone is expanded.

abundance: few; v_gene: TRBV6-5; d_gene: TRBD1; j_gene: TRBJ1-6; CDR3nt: TGTGCCAGCTCTCGGGACAGGGGGTCGGGTTCACCCCTCCACTTT; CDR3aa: CASSRDRGSGSPLHF
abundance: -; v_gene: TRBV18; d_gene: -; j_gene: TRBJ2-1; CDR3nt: TGTGCCAGCTCACGGTCCGCTACTGACAATGAGCAGTTCTTC; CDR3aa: CASSRSATDNEQFF
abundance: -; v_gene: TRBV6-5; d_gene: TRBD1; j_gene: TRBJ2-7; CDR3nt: TGTGCCAGCAGTTACAAGGGGGCGTACTACGAGCAGTACTTC; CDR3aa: CASSYKGAYYEQYF
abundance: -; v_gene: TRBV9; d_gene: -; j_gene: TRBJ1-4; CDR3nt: TGTGCCAGCAGCGCCGGAGACGAGAAACTGTTTTTT; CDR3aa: CASSAGDEKLFF
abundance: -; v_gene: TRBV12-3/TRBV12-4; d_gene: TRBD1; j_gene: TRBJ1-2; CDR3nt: TGTGCCAGCAGGAACCGGGACAGACTACAATCCTTC; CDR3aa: CASRNRDRLQSF
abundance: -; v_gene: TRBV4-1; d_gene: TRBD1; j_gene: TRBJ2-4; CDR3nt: TGCGCCAGCAGGAGTCGGACAGGGCTAGCCAAAAACATTCAGTACTTC; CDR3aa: CASRSRTGLAKNIQYF
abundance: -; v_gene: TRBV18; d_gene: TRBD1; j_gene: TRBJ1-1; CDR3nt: TGTGCCAGCTCACGACAGGGCTCGAACACTGAAGCTTTCTTT; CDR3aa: CASSRQGSNTEAFF
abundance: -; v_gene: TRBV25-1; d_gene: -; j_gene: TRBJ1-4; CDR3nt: TGTGCCAGCAACGGACAGATCGGTGAAAAACTGTTTTTT; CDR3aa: CASNGQIGEKLFF
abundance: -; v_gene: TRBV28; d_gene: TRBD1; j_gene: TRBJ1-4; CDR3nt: TGTGCCAGCAAAACAGGGGGCTGGACTAATGAAAAACTGTTTTTT; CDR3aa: CASKTGGWTNEKLFF
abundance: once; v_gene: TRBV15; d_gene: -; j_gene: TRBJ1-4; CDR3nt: TGTGCCACCAGCAGAGATACGGGGTACGAAAAACTGTTTTTT; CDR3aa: CATSRDTGYEKLFF
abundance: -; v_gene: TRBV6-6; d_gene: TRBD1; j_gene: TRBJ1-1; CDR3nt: TGTGCCAGCAGCCCAACACAGGGGGCGTATAGCACTGAAGCTTTCTTT; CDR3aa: CASSPTQGAYSTEAFF
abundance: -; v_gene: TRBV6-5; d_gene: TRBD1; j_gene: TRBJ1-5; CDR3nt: TGTGCCAGCAGACCGACAGGGAACAATCAGCCCCAGCATTTT; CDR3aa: CASRPTGNNQPQHF
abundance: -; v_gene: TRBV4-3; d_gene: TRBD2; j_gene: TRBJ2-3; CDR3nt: TGCGCCAGCAGCCAAGGACTAGCGGGAGGAACAGATACGCAGTATTTT; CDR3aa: CASSQGLAGGTDTQYF
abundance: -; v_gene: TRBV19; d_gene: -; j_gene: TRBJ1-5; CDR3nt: TGTGCCAGTAAGCCCCGGGGAAACAGCTACAATCAGCCCCAGCATTTT; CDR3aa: CASKPRGNSYNQPQHF
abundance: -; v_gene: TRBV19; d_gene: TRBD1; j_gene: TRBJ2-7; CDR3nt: TGTGCCAGTAGTAGGGTAGGGGGCGTCTACGAGCAGTACTTC; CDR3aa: CASSRVGGVYEQYF
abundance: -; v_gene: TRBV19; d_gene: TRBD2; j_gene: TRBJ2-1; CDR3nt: TGTGCCAGTAGAAGGACTAGCGGGGGGGCCGTCAACAATGAGCAGTTCTTC; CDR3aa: CASRRTSGGAVNNEQFF
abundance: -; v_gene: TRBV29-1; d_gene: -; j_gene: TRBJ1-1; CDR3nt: TGCAGCGTAGCGAGGCCCGGCGGCGGCACTGAAGCTTTCTTT; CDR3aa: CSVARPGGGTEAFF
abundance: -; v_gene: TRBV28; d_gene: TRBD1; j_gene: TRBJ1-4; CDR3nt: TGTGCCAGCACAATCCGACAGGGGAGGCGGTCTGAAAAACTGTTTTTT; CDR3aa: CASTIRQGRRSEKLFF
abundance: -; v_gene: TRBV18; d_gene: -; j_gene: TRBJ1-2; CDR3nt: TGTGCCAGCTCACCAGTTGGGTACGACTACTCTAACTATGGCTACACCTTC; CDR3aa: CASSPVGYDYSNYGYTF
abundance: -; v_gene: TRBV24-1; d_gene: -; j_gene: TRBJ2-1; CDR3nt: TGTGCCACCAGTGACCTTAAAACAGGGTACTACAATGAGCAGTTCTTC; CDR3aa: CATSDLKTGYYNEQFF
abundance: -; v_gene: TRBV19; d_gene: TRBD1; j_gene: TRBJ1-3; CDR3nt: TGTGCCAGTAGTACAGACAGGGGACCTGGAAACACCATATATTTT; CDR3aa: CASSTDRGPGNTIYF
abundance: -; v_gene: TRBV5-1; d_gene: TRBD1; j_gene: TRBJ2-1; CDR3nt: TGCGCCAGCAGCCTAGGAGCCGAGGGGGCGGGTGAGCAGTTCTTC; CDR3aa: CASSLGAEGAGEQFF
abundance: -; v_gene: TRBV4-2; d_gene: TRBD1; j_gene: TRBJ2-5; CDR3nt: TGTGCCAGCAGCCAAGGAGGGGGCGGTCGATTTGGAGAGACCCAGTACTTC; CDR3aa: CASSQGGGGRFGETQYF
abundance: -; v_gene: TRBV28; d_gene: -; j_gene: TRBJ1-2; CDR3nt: TGTGCCGGGGGGGCAGTGAAGAACTATGGCTACACCTTC; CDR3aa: CAGGAVKNYGYTF
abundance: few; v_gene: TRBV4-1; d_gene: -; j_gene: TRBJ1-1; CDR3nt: TGCGCCAGCCAGGGAGGTCTTGAAGCTTTCTTT; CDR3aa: CASQGGLEAFF
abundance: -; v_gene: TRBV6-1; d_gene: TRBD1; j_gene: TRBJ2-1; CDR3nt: TGTGCCAGCAGTGACCTGACAGGGGCTCTGGATGAGCAGTTCTTC; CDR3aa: CASSDLTGALDEQFF
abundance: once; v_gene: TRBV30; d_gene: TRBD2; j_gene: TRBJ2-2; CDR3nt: TGTGCCTGGAGTGTACTCAGCGGGAGAACGGCCGGGGAGCTGTTTTTT; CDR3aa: CAWSVLSGRTAGELFF
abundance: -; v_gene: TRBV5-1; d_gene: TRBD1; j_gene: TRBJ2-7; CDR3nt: TGCGCCAGCAGCTCGGCTGCTCCGGGACAGGGGTATACCTACGAGCAGTACTTC; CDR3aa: CASSSAAPGQGYTYEQYF
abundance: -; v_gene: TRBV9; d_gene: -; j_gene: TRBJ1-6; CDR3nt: TGTGCCAGCAGCGTACGGGGGGATAATTCACCCCTCCACTTT; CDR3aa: CASSVRGDNSPLHF
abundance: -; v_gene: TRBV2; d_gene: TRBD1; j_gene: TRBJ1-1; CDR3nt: TGTGCCAGCAGTCGAGGACAGGGGGCGACCACTGAAGCTTTCTTT; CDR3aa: CASSRGQGATTEAFF
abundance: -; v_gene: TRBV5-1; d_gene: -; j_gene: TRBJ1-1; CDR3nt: TGCGCCAGCAGCCACAGGGAGGGCTCTGAAGCTTTCTTT; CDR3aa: CASSHREGSEAFF
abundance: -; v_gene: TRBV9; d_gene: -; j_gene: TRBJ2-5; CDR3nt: TGTGCCAGCAGCCCCACAGCCCGAGGGGAGACCCAGTACTTC; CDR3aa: CASSPTARGETQYF
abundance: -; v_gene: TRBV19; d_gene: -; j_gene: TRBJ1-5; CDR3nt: TGTGCCAGTAGTACCAGACAGGTAGCCAATCAGCCCCAGCATTTT; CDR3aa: CASSTRQVANQPQHF
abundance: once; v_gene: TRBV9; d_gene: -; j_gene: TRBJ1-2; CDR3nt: TGTGCCAGCAGCGTAGAGTCGGGGGGCGCTGGCTATGGCTACACCTTC; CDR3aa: CASSVESGGAGYGYTF
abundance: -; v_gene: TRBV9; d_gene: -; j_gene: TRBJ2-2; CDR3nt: TGTGCCAGCAGCCCCTTGGGAGAGAACACCGGGGAGCTGTTTTTT; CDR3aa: CASSPLGENTGELFF
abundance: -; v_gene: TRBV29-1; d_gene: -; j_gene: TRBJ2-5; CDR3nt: TGCAGCGCCTATACTGGGGGGGAGACCCAGTACTTC; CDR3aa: CSAYTGGETQYF
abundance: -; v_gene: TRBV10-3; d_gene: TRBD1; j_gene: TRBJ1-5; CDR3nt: TGTGCCATCAGTACGACAGGGGATCATCAGCCCCAGCATTTT; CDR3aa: CAISTTGDHQPQHF
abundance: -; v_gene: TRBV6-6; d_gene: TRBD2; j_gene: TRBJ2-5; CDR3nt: TGTGCCAGCAGTTACCTAGGGACTAGCGTTCGGGAGACCCAGTACTTC; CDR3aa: CASSYLGTSVRETQYF
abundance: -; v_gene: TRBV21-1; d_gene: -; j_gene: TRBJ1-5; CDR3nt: TGTGCCAGCAGCAAGACCACGGAGAGTGGACAGCCCCAGCATTTT; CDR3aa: CASSKTTESGQPQHF
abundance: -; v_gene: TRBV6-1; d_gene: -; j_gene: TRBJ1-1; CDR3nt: TGTGCCAGCAGTGAAGCGGTCCCGGGGACTGAAGCTTTCTTT; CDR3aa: CASSEAVPGTEAFF
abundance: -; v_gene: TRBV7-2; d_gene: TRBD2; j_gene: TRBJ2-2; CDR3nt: TGTGCCAGCAGCCCCCGACTAGCGGGGGCCTCCCACACCGGGGAGCTGTTTTTT; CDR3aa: CASSPRLAGASHTGELFF
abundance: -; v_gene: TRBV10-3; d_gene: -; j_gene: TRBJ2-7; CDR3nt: TGTGCCATCAGGCGGGACAGTGCCTACGAGCAGTACTTC; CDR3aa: CAIRRDSAYEQYF
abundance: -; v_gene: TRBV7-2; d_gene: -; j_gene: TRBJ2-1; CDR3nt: TGTGCCAGCAGCTTTGGGGGGGCCAGTTTATGGCAGTTCTTC; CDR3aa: CASSFGGASLWQFF
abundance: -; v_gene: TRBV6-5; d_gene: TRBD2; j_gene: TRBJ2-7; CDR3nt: TGTGCCAGCACTCCGGGACTAGCGGGGGCCAACGAGCAGTACTTC; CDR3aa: CASTPGLAGANEQYF
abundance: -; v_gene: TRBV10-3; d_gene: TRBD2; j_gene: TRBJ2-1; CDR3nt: TGTGCCATCAGTGAAGCGGGAGGACGGGATGAGCAGTTCTTC; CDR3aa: CAISEAGGRDEQFF
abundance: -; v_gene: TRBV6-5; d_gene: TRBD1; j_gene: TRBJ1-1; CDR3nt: TGTGCCAGCAGTTTAAAAACAGGGGTAAGGACTGAAGCTTTCTTT; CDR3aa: CASSLKTGVRTEAFF
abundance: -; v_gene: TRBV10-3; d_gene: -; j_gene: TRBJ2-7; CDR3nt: TGTGCCATCAGTGAATTCAACTACGAGCAGTACTTC; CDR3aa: CAISEFNYEQYF
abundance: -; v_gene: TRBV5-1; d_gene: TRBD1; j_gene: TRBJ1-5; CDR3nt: TGCGCCAGCAGCCCCTCCGGGGACAGAAATCAGCCCCAGCATTTT; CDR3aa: CASSPSGDRNQPQHF
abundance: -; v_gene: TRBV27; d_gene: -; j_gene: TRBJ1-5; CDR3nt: TGTGCCAGCAGTCCCCCCCCGGGCAATCAGCCCCAGCATTTT; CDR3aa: CASSPPPGNQPQHF
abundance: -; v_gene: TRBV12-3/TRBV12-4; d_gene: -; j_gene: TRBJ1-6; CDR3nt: TGTGCCAGCACAGAGGGTAATTCACCCCTCCACTTT; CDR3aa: CASTEGNSPLHF